This T cell receptor (beta chain) comes out of a study of sequential checkpoint blockade in melanoma. At the level of the study: Under 95 pretreatment tumor DNA samples were TCRβ immunosequenced. Roughly 22 patients had matched tumor biopsies before treatment and at week 13 after nivolumab or ipilimumab alone. Study observations and caveats: Mutational load did not correlate with tumor T-cell fraction or clonality. Response in arm A was associated with pretreatment TIL clonality.

This CDR3 has 15 residues. The V and J ends lost 4 bases and 3 bases respectively, with 13 bases between them. The germline V gene encodes CDR1 LNHDA and CDR2 SQIVND (reference sequence). Clones were sequenced by immunoSEQ multiplex PCR, and TCRdb holds only the in-frame ones, with some missing. The data show about 6,400 clones, 21% seen once. Sample treatment: randomized to nivolumab then ipilimumab (arm A) or the reverse (arm B). On this clone: Its antigen is undetermined.

This chain uses TRBV19 with TRBJ1-5; D call uncertain. The sequenced sample was tumor tissue (inferred from file names), obtained from a patient given nivolumab and ipilimumab in sequence. The origin of this receptor is a human donor with melanoma. The CDR3 sequence: CASSRGRSDNQPQHF. CDR3 nucleotides: TGTGCCAGTAGTAGGGGTCGGAGCGACAATCAGCCCCAGCATTTT.